This T cell receptor beta chain is from a study of human T cells and chemical hapten exposure. Time point meaning: patch test 1, 2 weeks after DPC sensitization. Treatment in this sample: therapeutic diphenylcyclopropenone sensitization with weekly scalp DPC. Blood draws came before every patch-test application. TCRdb independently ran MiXCR on the RACE reads; one entry per CDR3 protein. Among 340,000 or so distinct CDR3 sequences, roughly 6.9% were seen once, and the ten largest hold approximately 8%. The sample in question was whole blood, obtained in connection with sensitization to the hapten diphenylcyclopropenone (DPC). This TCR derives from a woman between 18 and 29 years old with alopecia areata. Some clones in this sample may be carry-over from other donors' samples.

The CDR3 is CSASRGDQPQHF. As DNA, the CDR3 is TGCAGTGCTAGTCGTGGGGACCAGCCCCAGCATTTT. The rearrangement uses TRBV20-1 and TRBJ1-5; D perhaps matches TRBD1 (5 bases). CDR3 size: 12 residues. The V and J ends lost 3 bases and 7 bases respectively, with 10 bases between them. Per germline, CDR1 DFQATT and CDR2 SNEGSKA (reference sequence).